Below, 20 T cell receptor beta chains from the same sample are listed, as sequenced in a study of cytomegalovirus exposure and HLA in healthy donors. 60 Vbeta and 13 Jbeta primers were used in PCR. Produced via immunoSEQ multiplex PCR; TCRdb's table is partial and in-frame only. The table has 200,000 to 250,000 clones, 82% seen once. Sequenced material: PBMCs. Receptors were obtained from a woman aged 40 to 55 in good health and CMV-seronegative.

The chain links TRBV2 to TRBJ2-3, with 7 bases identical to TRBD1. Germline CDR1 reads SNHLY; CDR2 reads FYNNEI. Germline trimming cut 5 bases from V and 1 base from J; bases unmatched to any gene: 9. This CDR3 has 16 residues. The CDR3 here is CASSPEQGKGTDTQYF. The CDR3, as DNA: TGTGCCAGCAGTCCGGAACAGGGGAAGGGCACAGATACGCAGTATTTT. Based on the CDR3 plus reference TRBV2 and TRBJ2-3, the full variable domain is EPEVTQTPSHQVTQMGQEVILRCVPISNHLYFYWYRQILGQKVEFLVSFYNNEISEKSEIFDDQFSVERPDGSNFTLKIRSTKLEDSAMYFCASSPEQGKGTDTQYFGPGTRLTVL.

J is TRBJ2-3 and V is TRBV7-2, with 10 bases identical to TRBD2. Losses at the gene ends were 5 bases for V and 7 bases for J; bases not matched to a gene: 6. Germline V gene lookup returns CDR1 SGHTA and CDR2 FQGNSA. There are 14 residues in the CDR3. Here the CDR3 reads CASSTRTSGNTQYF. CDR3 bases: TGTGCCAGCAGCACCAGGACTAGCGGCAATACGCAGTATTTT.

DNA for the CDR3: TGTGCCATCAGTGGGGGTTCGGTAGCGGGAGGTGAGACCCAGTACTTC. As protein: CAISGGSVAGGETQYF. V gene TRBV10-3 combines with J gene TRBJ2-5, with 10 bases fitting TRBD2. J lost 5 bases, V lost 4 bases, and 10 bases had no gene match. The CDR3 runs to 16 residues. CDR1 ENHRY and CDR2 SYGVKD come from the germline V gene.

This rearrangement joins TRBV19 to TRBJ1-2; 7 bases are a match to TRBD1. Germline V gene data show CDR1 as LNHDA and CDR2 as SQIVND (reference sequence). The CDR3 contains 14 residues. The V gene end was trimmed by 7 bases and the J gene end by 5 bases; junction bases not matched to a gene: 10. The CDR3 protein is CASKLGTDTYGYTF. CDR3 nucleotide sequence: TGTGCCAGTAAGCTGGGGACAGACACGTATGGCTACACCTTC.

CDR3 amino acids: CASSPSRGVGNYNEQFF. The CDR3 DNA sequence: TGTGCCAGCAGCCCTAGTCGGGGGGTAGGAAACTACAATGAGCAGTTCTTC. The chain employs TRBV27 and TRBJ2-1, with TRBD2 identical over 7 bases. V trimming: 6 bases; J trimming: 3 bases; junction bases outside the gene matches: 14. There are 17 residues in the CDR3. Germline CDR1 MNHEY, CDR2 SMNVEV (reference sequence).

The CDR3 sequence: CASRVITGGRNEQFF. Written as DNA, the CDR3 is TGTGCCAGCAGAGTCATTACGGGTGGTCGGAATGAGCAGTTCTTC. The chain links TRBV27 to TRBJ2-1, with D uncertain. V was clipped by 6 bases and J by 7 bases, with 19 bases between them. CDR1 MNHEY and CDR2 SMNVEV come from the germline V gene (reference sequence). The CDR3 is 15 amino acids.

V is TRBV10-3 and J is TRBJ2-7; 16 bases fit TRBD2. The CDR3 spans 17 residues. Germline CDR1 ENHRY, CDR2 SYGVKD. The junction had 12 bases not matched to a gene; V was cut back by 6 bases and J by 7 bases. The CDR3 here is CAISTGTSGRAWGEQYF. In nucleotides, the CDR3 is TGTGCCATCAGCACCGGGACTAGCGGGAGGGCCTGGGGAGAGCAGTACTTC.

The CDR3 DNA sequence: TGCAGCGCCCGGGACAGGAACTCCTACGAGCAGTACTTC. This encodes CSARDRNSYEQYF. The J gene is TRBJ2-5, the V gene TRBV29-1; the match to TRBD1 covers 8 bases. The DNA matches TRBJ2-7 better at its end, which makes the J call doubtful. Germline V gives CDR1 SQVTM, CDR2 ANQGSEA. The CDR3 covers 13 residues.

The genes are TRBV9 and TRBJ1-1; TRBD1 might be the D (5 bases). Trimming removed 0 bases at V and 0 bases at J, with 12 bases between. Per the germline V gene, CDR1 is SGDLS and CDR2 is YYNGEE. The CDR3 has 16 residues. CDR3 nucleotide sequence: TGTGCCAGCAGCGTAGGCGTGGGGCAGATGAACACTGAAGCTTTCTTT. It codes for CASSVGVGQMNTEAFF.

This clone was seen a single time. The chain joins TRBV28 to TRBJ1-2; D is unresolved. CDR1 MDHEN and CDR2 SYDVKM come from the germline V gene. CDR3 size: 12 residues. V lost 8 bases and J lost 5, with 12 bases in between. The CDR3 spells CASQRGRYGYTF. CDR3 bases: TGTGCCAGCCAGAGAGGGAGGTATGGCTACACCTTC.

V usage is TRBV18 and J usage is TRBJ2-5, with 7 positions matching TRBD1. Germline loops: CDR1 KGHSH, CDR2 LQKENI. V lost 2 bases to trimming and J lost 4 bases; unmatched junction nucleotides: 4. The CDR3 is made up of 14 amino acids. The CDR3 loop reads CASSPSGQRETQYF. CDR3 nucleotide sequence: TGTGCCAGCTCACCATCGGGACAGCGAGAGACCCAGTACTTC. The full variable domain, its missing parts supplied by reference TRBV18 and TRBJ2-5, is NAGVMQNPRHLVRRRGQEARLRCSPMKGHSHVYWYRQLPEEGLKFMVYLQKENIIDESGMPKERFSAEFPKEGPSILRIQQVVRGDSAAYFCASSPSGQRETQYFGPGTRLLVL.

The chain has TRBV18 and TRBJ1-2, with 7 bases aligning to TRBD1. This CDR3 is built from 14 residues. Germline CDR1 reads KGHSH; CDR2 reads LQKENI. V gave up 5 bases and J gave up 5 bases; unmatched junction bases: 8. CDR3 residues: CASSERQGEYGYTF. DNA of the CDR3: TGTGCCAGCTCAGAGAGACAGGGAGAATATGGCTACACCTTC.

J is TRBJ2-5 and V is TRBV7-8; 11 bases are shared with TRBD2. The germline V gene has CDR1 SGHVS and CDR2 FQNEAQ. This CDR3 is 18 amino acids long. Trimming removed 2 bases from V and 5 bases from J; junction bases left unmatched: 13. For the CDR3, the DNA is TGTGCCAGCAGCTTATCCCCGGTTAGCGGGAGGGCACGCGAGACCCAGTACTTC. Translation: CASSLSPVSGRARETQYF.

The chain carries TRBV2 and TRBJ1-5, with 7 bases lining up with TRBD1. The CDR3 covers 14 residues. J lost 6 bases, V lost 5 bases, and 7 bases had no gene match. CDR1 and CDR2 from the germline V gene are SNHLY and FYNNEI. CDR3 in DNA: TGTGCCAGCAGTTCGACAGGGAGAATTCAGCCCCAGCATTTT. It is translated as CASSSTGRIQPQHF. Filled out from reference TRBV2 and TRBJ1-5, the complete variable domain reads EPEVTQTPSHQVTQMGQEVILRCVPISNHLYFYWYRQILGQKVEFLVSFYNNEISEKSEIFDDQFSVERPDGSNFTLKIRSTKLEDSAMYFCASSSTGRIQPQHFGDGTRLSIL.

The chain carries TRBV5-1 and TRBJ1-1; the D gene is possibly TRBD1 (6 bases). Trimming removed 2 bases at V and 2 bases at J, with 10 bases between. The CDR3 has 14 amino acids. CDR1 and CDR2 (germline): SGHRS, YFSETQ. This CDR3 is CASSLQGHNTEAFF. CDR3 nucleotides: TGCGCCAGCAGCTTACAGGGACATAACACTGAAGCTTTCTTT.

The V and J genes are TRBV27 and TRBJ2-5; no clear D. Germline CDR1 MNHEY, CDR2 SMNVEV (reference sequence). The V and J ends lost 6 bases and 2 bases respectively, with 13 bases between them. The CDR3 covers 14 residues. As DNA, the CDR3 is TGTGCCAGCAGGTCTTCTGGGCGACAAGAGACCCAGTACTTC. It specifies CASRSSGRQETQYF.

This chain uses TRBV28 with TRBJ2-1; 10 nucleotides line up with TRBD2. V gave up 0 bases and J gave up 7 bases; unmatched junction bases: 6. From germline, CDR1 is MDHEN and CDR2 SYDVKM. CDR3 length: 16 residues. The CDR3 loop reads CASSLWVSSGGNEQFF. The DNA for the CDR3 is TGTGCCAGCAGTTTATGGGTGTCTAGCGGGGGTAATGAGCAGTTCTTC.

This clone has only a few counts. The chain carries TRBV7-9 and TRBJ2-1; possible D gene TRBD2, 5 bases. V was clipped by 0 bases and J by 0 bases, with 6 bases between them. The V gene's germline CDR1 is SEHNR and CDR2 FQNEAQ (reference sequence). The CDR3 is 15 amino acids. The CDR3 region is CASSLAGSSYNEQFF. CDR3 in DNA: TGTGCCAGCAGCTTAGCGGGGAGCTCCTACAATGAGCAGTTCTTC.

The chain carries TRBV28 and TRBJ1-3; the D is unclear. Between the trimmed V and J ends, which lost 5 bases and 2 bases, there was a span of 13 bases. The CDR3 extends over 15 amino acids. CDR1 and CDR2 (germline): MDHEN, SYDVKM. This CDR3 reads CASSPQEATGNTIYF. CDR3 bases: TGTGCCAGCAGTCCCCAGGAAGCTACTGGAAACACCATATATTTT.

Details on this clone: One end of the junction does not line up with germline, which may come from a read error. The chain has TRBV7-9 and TRBJ1-5; 8 bases align to TRBD1. CDR3 size: 16 residues. CDR1 is SEHNR and CDR2 is FQNEAQ in the germline V gene (reference sequence). The CDR3 reads CSSSLAGQGGNQPQHF. CDR3 coding DNA: TGTTCCAGCAGCCTCGCCGGACAGGGAGGAAATCAGCCCCAGCATTTT.